This TCR beta chain was documented in a study of blood T cell repertoires in COVID-19 (dated by TCRdb to 2020 to 2022). Context from the whole study: The collaborator samples originated in the United States, Italy and Spain and spanned the acute and convalescent phases of COVID-19. The prospective study material was composed of cDNA or gDNA derived from T cells, B-cell-depleted T cells, or PBMCs. Deeply sampled blood TCRbeta repertoires from subjects exposed to, actively infected with, or recovered from COVID-19 were included in the dataset. The repertoires were released in a freely available public database meant as a resource for research on the immune response to SARS-CoV-2. The samples were drawn from two sources: the first 160 participants of the ongoing ImmuneRACE study, and 1,000 to 1,500 subjects contributed by 6 global collaborators. Sample metadata almost always included a de-identified subject ID, COVID-19 status, age in years and sex. Where available, HLA class I and class II types were taken from metadata supplied by the sample provider and were not determined by assay-based typing.

In the germline V gene (reference sequence), CDR1 corresponds to LNHNV and CDR2 to YYDKDF. V is trimmed back by 0 bases and J by 12 bases, and the junction contains 8 bases that no gene match accounts for. The CDR3 goes from the cysteine to the phenylalanine over 14 residues. Of all the DNA, just the CDR3 is kept, 42 bases in frame from base 1. Enrolling through a virtual design, the prospective study's participants ranged in age from about 18 to 89 years and lived across 24 United States geographic areas. Cohort assignment in the prospective study relied on participant-reported clinical history from a screening survey and a study questionnaire. In the prospective study, whole blood, serum and a nasopharyngeal or oropharyngeal swab were collected from each participant by mobile phlebotomists. Additional blood draws and questionnaires over an approximately two-month period could optionally be provided by prospective study participants. Prospective study blood samples were shipped either frozen or at room temperature before DNA extraction.

TCRbeta CDR3 regions were amplified from genomic DNA using the immunoSEQ Assay, a bias-controlled multiplex PCR. The paper's data handling went like this. The number of nucleated cells in each sample was estimated by amplification of reference gene primers within the assay. To quantify the absolute abundance of each unique TCRbeta CDR3 rearrangement, sequence reads were collapsed and filtered. For each sample, productive Simpson clonality was calculated as the square root of Simpson's diversity index across productive rearrangements. As stored in TCRdb, this immuneACCESS dataset retains in-frame rearrangements with V and J assigned. A fraction of the clones does not appear; measured against another copy, unresolved V genes explain less than half of the discrepancy, and the remainder lacks a known reason. Clonal size and the V and J genes are those of that table, whereas D and trimming came from the DNA. The sample records 250,000 to 300,000 clones, approximately 90% of which are singletons. About 2.5% of the sample goes to the ten largest clones.

Findings and caveats that apply to the study as a whole: How much clinical and demographic metadata was included differed by source and by participant, and the metadata was provided uncurated.

Comment on this clone: Its antigen is unknown. Base qualities are not at hand, and no much larger clone is one base apart.

The receptor was derived from a woman in her thirties or forties with acute COVID-19. The sequencing sample was made of PBMCs or T cells enriched from blood (not recorded which). The sequence is built from TRBV15 and TRBJ2-1; TRBD1 fits 7 bases in the junction. In nucleotide form, the sequence is TGTGCCACCAGCAGAGATATGACAGGGACCCTGCAGTTCTTC. Its protein product is CATSRDMTGTLQFF.